This TCR beta chain was recorded in a study of vaccination and CD4 T cells after COVID-19 (dated by TCRdb to 2021 to 2024). For the wider study: The convalescent cohort included six males and four females, with two Hispanic individuals, seven Caucasians, two Asians and one multiracial person. Participants got two doses of the Pfizer-BioNTech BNT162b2 vaccine (n=8) or two doses of the Moderna mRNA-1273 vaccine (n=2). Post-COVID blood samples from convalescent patients were collected a median of 101 days after diagnosis, with a range of 35 to 161 days. Post-vaccine blood samples were obtained a median of approximately 74 days after the second vaccine dose, with a range of about 12 to 241 days. Culture stimuli were overlapping spike peptide pools from SARS-CoV-2 and from the common cold coronaviruses HCoV-NL63, HCoV-OC43 and HCoV-229E. In control cultures, a CEFX viral epitope pool was used as positive control, an HIV-1 Nef peptide pool was used as negative control, or no peptide was added. In roughly eleven COVID-19 convalescent patients and 4 infection-naive healthy vaccine recipients, the spike-specific CD4+ TCR repertoire before mRNA vaccination was compared with the repertoire after mRNA vaccination.

The library relied on PCR. At the Johns Hopkins FTIC core, DNA from the cultured CD4+ T cells underwent TCR sequencing with the Oncomine TCR Beta short-read assay. Genomic DNA was extracted from the cultured CD4+ T cells with the QIAamp micro DNA kit. Oncomine TCR Beta libraries from cultured CD4+ T cells were pooled using unique dual indexes and sequenced on an Illumina iSeq 100. As for the authors' bioinformatics: Non-productive sequences were removed, and CDR3s that did not start with C, did not end with F or W, or were shorter than 7 amino acids were discarded. The MANAFEST web application identified antigen-specific clonotypes by comparing peptide-stimulated wells against reference wells and other culture wells. To be called positive, a clone needed an FDR below 0.05, an odds ratio above 5, and a productive frequency above 0.1% in at least two of three replicate wells. Clonotypes that were significantly expanded in both SARS-CoV-2 spike wells and at least one common cold coronavirus spike condition were defined as cross-reactive. Using R version 3.6.1, CDR3 homology was evaluated through Levenshtein distances (stringdist) along with unrooted phylogenetic trees (ape). TCRdb took the public reads, trimmed them with fastp at Q25, ran MiXCR for clone calling and kept in-frame beta chains. Duplicate CDR3 protein sequences are folded into a single record with the most common DNA and genes. These V and J calls originate from TCRdb's pipeline instead of the authors' own analysis. The sample profile shows under 25,000 distinct CDR3 sequences; approximately 59% of them were found once. The ten top clones hold about an eighth of the sample.

The full study reports these points: Only a relatively small number of convalescent patients were included in the study, and early timepoints following natural infection were not analyzed. Although the median number of SARS-CoV-2-reactive clonotypes went up from 21 after infection to more than 30 after vaccination, the increase was not significant. In convalescent patients, a median approximately 89% of post-vaccine SARS-CoV-2-reactive clones were detected only after vaccination, suggesting vaccine-specific priming. In convalescent patients, nearly all vaccine-specific clones (304 of 307) were found to be mono-reactive for SARS-CoV-2 spike rather than cross-reactive with common cold coronaviruses.

Comment on this clonotype: Which antigen it targets is not known. Per-base qualities were not stored, and no clone one base away is much larger.

The treatment or condition label of this sample denotes: roughly 11-day PBMC culture with coronavirus spike peptide pools or control peptides (ViraFEST assay). To expand antigen-specific T cells with peptide pools and then pick out the expanded clonotypes through TCR sequencing, the study relied on the ViraFEST assay. The absence of prior SARS-CoV-2 infection in healthy vaccine recipients was confirmed by negative nucleocapsid antibody tests before and after vaccination. PBMCs were cultured at around 2 million per well in IMDM supplemented with about 5.5% human AB serum and about 9.5 IU/ml IL-2, with roughly 10 ug/ml peptide pools added. Half of the culture medium was replaced with fresh IL-2-containing medium on days 3 and 7. Once the cells had been in culture for around nine days, the EasySep CD4+ T cell isolation kit was used to isolate CD4+ T cells by negative selection. Ficoll-Paque Plus gradient centrifugation was used to isolate PBMCs from whole blood, and the isolated PBMCs were then either used fresh or cryopreserved at -140C. Each culture condition was generally run in triplicate wells.

The CDR3 runs 11 amino acids, cysteine and phenylalanine included. Of all the DNA, just the CDR3 is kept, 33 bases in frame from base 1. Trimming at the junction amounts to 6 bases on V and 10 bases on J, and the germline ends lie 10 bases apart. The germline V gene (reference sequence) gives CDR1 as SEHNR and CDR2 as FQNEAQ. The source was CD4+ T cells from blood, cultured in vitro, collected after SARS-CoV-2 vaccination. The receptor's source is a human donor who received a COVID-19 vaccine. The sequence is built from TRBV7-9 and TRBJ2-1; the D gene is not confidently resolved. The bases are TGTGCCAGCAGTATCTCTCGGGAGCAGTTCTTC. Its translation is CASSISREQFF.